One T cell receptor beta chain is described in this entry. The method was immunoSEQ multiplex PCR; TCRdb's version includes in-frame clones alone and lacks a portion of them. This sample carries around 120,000 clones, approximately 87% of them seen once, and the ten largest clones take just under 30%. V lost 2 bases and J lost 0; bases outside the gene matches: 6. This CDR3 region has 17 residues. Germline lookup yields CDR1 SGHTA and CDR2 FQGNSA. The sample originates from a study of blood T cell repertoires in COVID-19. This sequence originates from a woman between 70 and 85 years old with acute or convalescent COVID-19. Sample: peripheral blood. V is TRBV7-2 and J is TRBJ2-3; 9 positions match TRBD1. The CDR3 nucleotides are TGTGCCAGCAGCTTATTTACAGGGGGCCCTAGCACAGATACGCAGTATTTT. It specifies CASSLFTGGPSTDTQYF.